This is a list of T cell receptor beta chains from one sample in a study of cytomegalovirus exposure and HLA in healthy donors. TCRdb's table, derived via immunoSEQ multiplex PCR, lists solely in-frame clones and lacks some. The sample lists some 90,000 clones; about 90% were seen once. The sequencing sample was made of PBMCs. Source of these receptors: a man aged 18 to 30 in good health and CMV-seropositive. CDR3s include the opening cysteine and the closing phenylalanine or tryptophan. The D gene is left open where the match is weak. Rows give clone size only sometimes, using once, few, many, or a class for an expanded clone.

once	TRBJ2-7	TRBD2	18	TRBV27	CASSRGLAGGPLSDEQYF	TGTGCCAGCAGTAGGGGACTAGCGGGAGGGCCGTTAAGCGACGAGCAGTACTTC
.	TRBJ1-1	.	15	TRBV5-1	CASSLVVLGDTEAFF	TGCGCCAGCAGCTTGGTGGTTCTTGGAGACACTGAAGCTTTCTTT
.	TRBJ1-2	.	15	TRBV28	CASTPGGVGDYGYTF	TGTGCCAGCACGCCGGGGGGGGTAGGGGACTATGGCTACACCTTC
.	TRBJ1-2	.	12	TRBV29-1	CSVEGGLYGYTF	TGCAGCGTTGAGGGAGGTCTCTATGGCTACACCTTC
.	TRBJ1-4	.	14	TRBV7-2	CASSFNPGNEKLFF	TGTGCCAGCAGCTTTAATCCGGGTAATGAAAAACTGTTTTTT
.	TRBJ2-5	TRBD2	16	TRBV7-8	CASSLKREVPGETQYF	TGTGCCAGCAGCTTAAAGCGGGAGGTCCCGGGGGAGACCCAGTACTTC
once	TRBJ1-6	TRBD1	15	TRBV4-2	CASSRLDRGNSPLHF	TGTGCCAGCAGCCGCCTAGACAGGGGGAATTCACCCCTCCACTTT
.	TRBJ1-3	.	17	TRBV11-3	CASSPRGDYYSGNTIYF	TGTGCCAGCAGCCCCAGGGGCGATTATTACTCTGGAAACACCATATATTTT
.	TRBJ2-1	TRBD2	17	TRBV27	CASSLRTTSGGRNEQFF	TGTGCCAGCAGTTTACGTACTACTAGCGGGGGAAGGAATGAGCAGTTCTTC
.	TRBJ2-3	TRBD2	16	TRBV27	CASSLTPSGSTDTQYF	TGTGCCAGCAGTCTAACCCCTAGCGGGAGCACAGATACGCAGTATTTT
.	TRBJ2-3	TRBD1	14	TRBV2	CASSETGGADTQYF	TGTGCCAGCAGCGAAACAGGGGGCGCAGATACGCAGTATTTT
.	TRBJ2-7	TRBD2	15	TRBV28	CASRTGGGESYEQYF	TGTGCCAGCAGGACGGGGGGAGGGGAAAGCTACGAGCAGTACTTC
few	TRBJ2-7	TRBD1	16	TRBV4-2	CASSRIGQGDTYEQYF	TGTGCCAGCAGCCGCATCGGACAGGGCGATACCTACGAGCAGTACTTC
.	TRBJ2-3	.	12	TRBV10-2	CASSSQLDTQYF	TGCGCCAGCAGCTCTCAACTAGATACGCAGTATTTT
.	TRBJ1-1	TRBD1	14	TRBV10-3	CAIRTGLTNTEAFF	TGTGCCATCAGGACAGGGCTGACGAACACTGAAGCTTTCTTT
few	TRBJ1-2	TRBD1	13	TRBV4-2	CASSTGGDYGYTF	TGTGCCAGCTCCACAGGGGGCGATTATGGCTACACCTTC
once	TRBJ2-3	.	15	TRBV5-6	CASSPRQVFPDTQYF	TGCGCCAGCAGCCCTAGACAGGTTTTCCCAGATACGCAGTATTTT
.	TRBJ2-1	.	12	TRBV4-2	CASSQGAEPQFF	TGTGCCAGCAGCCAAGGTGCGGAACCGCAGTTCTTC
.	TRBJ2-2	.	14	TRBV9	CASSASGATGELFF	TGTGCCAGCAGCGCGAGTGGAGCCACCGGGGAGCTGTTTTTT
.	TRBJ2-1	TRBD2	16	TRBV6-5	CASSYTLAGGPFEQFF	TGTGCCAGCAGTTACACCCTAGCGGGGGGGCCTTTTGAGCAGTTCTTC
.	TRBJ2-7	.	12	TRBV7-9	CASSPDNYEQYF	TGTGCCAGCAGCCCCGACAACTACGAGCAGTACTTC
.	TRBJ2-7	TRBD1	16	TRBV6-1	CASSGARDRDLYEQYF	TGTGCCAGCAGTGGGGCCCGGGACAGGGACCTCTACGAGCAGTACTTC
.	TRBJ2-1	TRBD1	15	TRBV28	CASSLRTGGYNEQFF	TGTGCCAGCAGTCTCAGGACAGGGGGATACAATGAGCAGTTCTTC
.	TRBJ2-7	.	15	TRBV7-9	CASSLTVLSSYEQYF	TGTGCCAGCAGCTTGACAGTCCTAAGCTCCTACGAGCAGTACTTC
.	TRBJ2-5	.	15	TRBV6-1	CASSESGTGKETQYF	TGTGCCAGCAGTGAGAGCGGGACAGGCAAAGAGACCCAGTACTTC
.	TRBJ2-7	.	14	TRBV19	CASSIGGIAAEQYF	TGTGCCAGTAGTATCGGCGGGATTGCGGCCGAGCAGTACTTC
.	TRBJ2-3	.	13	TRBV2	CASTEEYTDTQYF	TGTGCCAGCACCGAGGAATACACAGATACGCAGTATTTT
.	TRBJ2-3	TRBD2	17	TRBV4-1	CASSQDGAGGFTDTQYF	TGCGCCAGCAGCCAAGACGGAGCGGGAGGGTTCACAGATACGCAGTATTTT
once	TRBJ2-3	TRBD1	15	TRBV5-1	CASSHEGQNTDTQYF	TGCGCCAGCAGCCACGAGGGACAGAACACAGATACGCAGTATTTT
.	TRBJ2-1	TRBD1	14	TRBV11-1	CASSFRDRANEQFF	TGTGCCAGCAGTTTCCGGGACAGGGCCAATGAGCAGTTCTTC
.	TRBJ2-2	.	17	TRBV4-1	CASSQVGQGANTGELFF	TGCGCCAGCAGCCAAGTGGGTCAGGGCGCGAACACCGGGGAGCTGTTTTTT
.	TRBJ2-7	.	14	TRBV7-6	CASSLGGNSYEQYF	TGTGCCAGCAGCTTAGGAGGTAATTCCTACGAGCAGTACTTC
few	TRBJ1-2	.	13	TRBV12-1	CASSFQGSNGYTF	TGTGCCAGCAGCTTTCAGGGAAGTAATGGCTACACCTTC
.	TRBJ2-1	.	14	TRBV2	CASSPPDSYNEQFF	TGTGCCAGCAGTCCTCCAGACAGTTACAATGAGCAGTTCTTC
.	TRBJ1-3	.	16	TRBV6-5	CASSYSNSASGNTIYF	TGTGCCAGCAGTTACTCTAACAGTGCCTCTGGAAACACCATATATTTT
.	TRBJ1-5	.	15	TRBV28	CASSPTENSNQPQHF	TGTGCCAGCAGCCCGACAGAGAATAGCAATCAGCCCCAGCATTTT
.	TRBJ1-5	TRBD1	15	TRBV15	CATSSARTGTQPQHF	TGTGCCACCAGCTCGGCGAGGACAGGGACTCAGCCCCAGCATTTT
.	TRBJ2-5	.	14	TRBV11-1	CASSLAGLQETQYF	TGTGCCAGCAGCTTAGCGGGCCTACAAGAGACCCAGTACTTC
.	TRBJ2-1	TRBD2	15	TRBV7-3	CASSLGLAGYNEQFF	TGTGCCAGCAGCTTAGGGCTAGCGGGGTACAATGAGCAGTTCTTC
.	TRBJ1-5	TRBD1	15	TRBV28	CASSGQDYSNQPQHF	TGTGCCAGCTCGGGACAGGACTATAGCAATCAGCCCCAGCATTTT
.	TRBJ2-5	TRBD2	13	TRBV27	CASSPPGGETQYF	TGTGCCAGCAGCCCCCCGGGGGGTGAGACCCAGTACTTC
.	TRBJ2-1	TRBD2	15	TRBV6-6	CASSYSTSGRYEQFF	TGTGCCAGCAGTTACTCGACTAGCGGGAGATATGAGCAGTTCTTC
.	TRBJ2-7	TRBD2	17	TRBV29-1	CSVAGRLAGGTSYEQYF	TGCAGCGTTGCCGGGAGACTAGCGGGAGGGACGTCCTACGAGCAGTACTTC
.	TRBJ1-2	.	15	TRBV19	CASSIGVDSVGGYTF	TGTGCCAGTAGTATAGGGGTAGACAGCGTTGGAGGCTACACCTTC
.	TRBJ2-3	.	15	TRBV29-1	CSVEKLAVSTDTQYF	TGCAGCGTCGAAAAACTAGCTGTTAGCACAGATACGCAGTATTTT
.	TRBJ2-7	.	13	TRBV19	CASSSGGGYEQYF	TGTGCCAGTAGCTCGGGGGGCGGCTACGAGCAGTACTTC
.	TRBJ2-7	TRBD2	14	TRBV5-1	CASSLGRGEYEQYF	TGCGCCAGCAGCTTGGGGCGGGGGGAGTACGAGCAGTACTTC
.	TRBJ2-7	.	13	TRBV7-9	CASSLATPYEQYF	TGTGCCAGCAGCTTAGCTACTCCCTACGAGCAGTACTTC
.	TRBJ2-1	.	14	TRBV9	CASSPEASVGEQFF	TGTGCCAGCAGCCCAGAGGCTAGCGTTGGTGAGCAGTTCTTC
.	TRBJ1-2	.	15	TRBV4-3	CASSLTGVPVYGYTF	TGCGCCAGCAGCCTTACGGGTGTACCTGTCTATGGCTACACCTTC
.	TRBJ2-1	TRBD2	20	TRBV15	CATSRDSWEPGTSVHNEQFF	TGTGCCACCAGCAGAGATTCTTGGGAACCCGGGACTAGCGTACACAATGAGCAGTTCTTC
.	TRBJ2-7	.	15	TRBV7-6	CASSPPMAGWNEQYF	TGTGCCAGCAGCCCACCCATGGCAGGGTGGAACGAGCAGTACTTC
.	TRBJ1-1	TRBD1	16	TRBV5-6	CASSQLQGRVNTEAFF	TGTGCCAGCAGCCAACTACAGGGGCGGGTGAACACTGAAGCTTTCTTT
.	TRBJ2-7	.	13	TRBV2	CASSDRQRGEQYF	TGTGCCAGCAGTGATCGTCAGCGTGGGGAGCAGTACTTC